This TCR beta chain derives from a study of siplizumab effects on memory and regulatory T cells. Worth noting for this clone: Its antigen remains unidentified.

Clones were sequenced by immunoSEQ multiplex PCR, and TCRdb holds only the in-frame ones, with some missing. The sample has around 110,000 clones, about 95% seen once. Germline CDR1 and CDR2: SGHNT and YYREEE (reference sequence). V shed 6 bases and J shed 4 bases, with 10 bases lying between them. This CDR3 is built from 12 residues. Overall study findings and caveats: A significant reduction in alloreactive sequences traceable to unstimulated CD4+ memory cells was produced by siplizumab.

The TCR sequence derives from a human donor in good health. This sequence joins TRBV5-4 and TRBJ1-2, with no clear D. Source material: non-Treg CD4+ T cells sorted from blood. CDR3 bases: TGTGCCAGCAATAGCGGCTCCTATGGCTACACCTTC. It is translated as CASNSGSYGYTF. The full variable domain, with the rest looked up from reference TRBV5-4 and TRBJ1-2, is ETGVTQSPTHLIKTRGQQVTLRCSSQSGHNTVSWYQQALGQGPQFIFQYYREEENGRGNFPPRFSGLQFPNYSSELNVNALELDDSALYLCASNSGSYGYTFGSGTRLTVV.